This entry lists 8 T cell receptor beta chains sequenced from one sample in a study of cytomegalovirus exposure and HLA in healthy donors. It was with 60 Vbeta and 13 Jbeta primers that the PCR ran. TCRdb keeps only in-frame clones here, not all; method: immunoSEQ multiplex PCR. The data contain about 150,000 clones, about 83% of them singletons. Sequences were obtained from PBMCs. All receptors derive from a woman in her twenties or thirties in good health and CMV-seronegative.

This clone has more than one count but fewer than ten. The chain combines TRBV9 with TRBJ2-3; 8 nucleotides align to TRBD2. V shed 2 bases and J 3 bases; nucleotides not matched to a gene: 2. Germline V gives CDR1 SGDLS, CDR2 YYNGEE. The CDR3 is made up of 14 amino acids. The CDR3 region is CASSVSGVTDTQYF. The CDR3 DNA follows: TGTGCCAGCAGCGTTAGCGGGGTGACAGATACGCAGTATTTT. Based on the CDR3 plus reference TRBV9 and TRBJ2-3, the full variable domain is DSGVTQTPKHLITATGQRVTLRCSPRSGDLSVYWYQQSLDQGLQFLIQYYNGEERAKGNILERFSAQQFPDLHSELNLSSLELGDSALYFCASSVSGVTDTQYFGPGTRLTVL.

The J gene is TRBJ2-1, the V gene TRBV7-3, with D maybe TRBD2 (6 bases). Germline V gene sequence: CDR1 SGHTA, CDR2 FQGTGA. V was shortened by 1 base and J by 4 bases, with 14 bases between the two germline ends. There are 16 residues in the CDR3. CDR3 DNA sequence: TGTGCCAGCAGCTTAATGGGGACTTTGTCGTACAATGAGCAGTTCTTC. Its protein is CASSLMGTLSYNEQFF.

In DNA form, the CDR3 reads TGTGCCAGCAGTTACTCGATAGCGGGGGGCTCCTACGAGCAGTACTTC. Translated: CASSYSIAGGSYEQYF. V gene TRBV6-5 combines with J gene TRBJ2-5; 10 bases agree with TRBD2. The J call may be in error: the DNA end matches TRBJ2-7 better. Germline V gene lookup returns CDR1 MNHEY and CDR2 SVGAGI. The CDR3 is 16 residues long.

The chain recombines TRBV27 with TRBJ2-7; D is possibly TRBD2 (5 bases). This CDR3 has 15 amino acids. CDR1 is MNHEY, CDR2 SMNVEV, per germline (reference sequence). The germline V and J ends were trimmed by 5 bases and 3 bases, with 17 bases remaining between them. CDR3 nucleotides: TGTGCCAGCAGTCCCATCCCCATTAGCGACTACGAGCAGTACTTC. Its protein product is CASSPIPISDYEQYF.

CDR3 amino acids: CASTFQPGETQYF. CDR3 DNA sequence: TGCGCCAGCACCTTCCAACCGGGGGAGACCCAGTACTTC. The chain joins TRBV5-1 to TRBJ2-5; tentative D call: TRBD2 (5 bases). V gave up 6 bases and J gave up 5 bases, with 14 bases separating them. This CDR3 contains 13 residues. Germline V lookup: CDR1 SGHRS, CDR2 YFSETQ.

This clone was counted once. The rearrangement joins TRBV18 to TRBJ2-7, with TRBD1 matching 8 bases. The CDR3 covers 15 residues. Unmatched junction bases numbered 5, after V lost 2 bases and J lost 2 bases. The germline V gene has CDR1 KGHSH and CDR2 LQKENI. The CDR3 loop reads CASSPGQGGPYEQYF. The CDR3 nucleotides read TGTGCCAGCTCACCAGGACAGGGTGGCCCCTACGAGCAGTACTTC.

This chain links TRBV11-2 with TRBJ1-2; no firm D call. This CDR3 is 13 amino acids long. Germline CDR1 and CDR2: SGHAT and FQNNGV. Deletions cut 5 bases from V and 1 base from J, with 8 bases between. The CDR3 loop reads CASSPLVNYGYTF. CDR3 DNA sequence: TGTGCCAGCAGCCCCCTCGTTAACTATGGCTACACCTTC.

The chain uses TRBV30 and TRBJ2-2; perhaps TRBD1 as D (5 bases). The CDR3 consists of 15 residues. Trimming shortened V by 0 bases and J by 7 bases, and 15 bases separated the two germline ends. The germline V gene has CDR1 GTSNPN and CDR2 SVGIG (reference sequence). CDR3 DNA sequence: TGTGCCTGGAGTGTAGACAGCGTCCTGGGCGGGGAGCTGTTTTTT. Its translation: CAWSVDSVLGGELFF. Looking up the rest from reference TRBV30 and TRBJ2-2 gives the full variable domain: SQTIHQWPATLVQPVGSPLSLECTVEGTSNPNLYWYRQAAGRGLQLLFYSVGIGQISSEVPQNLSASRPQDRQFILSSKKLLLSDSGFYLCAWSVDSVLGGELFFGEGSRLTVL.